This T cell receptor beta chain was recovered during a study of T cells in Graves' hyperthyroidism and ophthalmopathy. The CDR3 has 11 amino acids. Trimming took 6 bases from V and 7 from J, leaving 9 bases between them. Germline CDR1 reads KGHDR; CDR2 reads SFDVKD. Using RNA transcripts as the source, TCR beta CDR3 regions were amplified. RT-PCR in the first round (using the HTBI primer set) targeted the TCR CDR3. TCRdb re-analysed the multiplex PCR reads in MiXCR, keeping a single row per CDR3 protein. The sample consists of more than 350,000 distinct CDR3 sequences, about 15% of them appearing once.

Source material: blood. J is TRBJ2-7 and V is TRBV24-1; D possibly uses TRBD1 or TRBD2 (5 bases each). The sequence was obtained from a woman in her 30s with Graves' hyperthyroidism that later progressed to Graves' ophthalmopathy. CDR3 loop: CATSWGREQYF. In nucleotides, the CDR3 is TGTGCCACCAGTTGGGGACGGGAGCAGTACTTC.